Shown below are 30 T cell receptor beta chains from a single sample sequenced in a study of Graves' ophthalmopathy and Graves' hyperthyroidism. The study amplified TCR beta CDR3 regions using RNA transcripts. An opening RT-PCR round employed HTBI primers and preceded a second-round multiplex PCR. MiXCR was run by TCRdb on the multiplex PCR reads, yielding one entry per CDR3 protein. The sample yields 200,000 to 300,000 distinct CDR3 sequences, less than 55% seen once. Sequencing was performed on peripheral blood. The receptors originated from an adult man with Graves' ophthalmopathy.

The sample holds one count of this clonotype. The gene calls are TRBV29-1 and TRBJ2-7; TRBD1 matches at 7 bases. The junction had 5 bases not matched to a gene; V was cut back by 6 bases and J by 6 bases. CDR1 is SQVTM and CDR2 is ANQGSEA in the germline V gene. The CDR3 sequence is 11 residues long. The CDR3 loop reads CSVRGRGEQYF. The CDR3 DNA reads TGCAGCGTAAGGGGGCGCGGCGAGCAGTACTTC.

J is TRBJ2-7 and V is TRBV19, with a possible D match to TRBD2 (7 bases). The CDR3 runs to 16 residues. From germline, CDR1 is LNHDA and CDR2 SQIVND (reference sequence). With 9 bases removed from V and 0 bases from J, the gap between germline ends came to 21 bases. The CDR3 DNA sequence: TGTGCCAGCAGCCCCGAGGGGGGGATCCTCTCCTACGAGCAGTACTTC. It is translated as CASSPEGGILSYEQYF.

CDR3: CASSHEQFSGANVLTF. CDR3 DNA sequence: TGTGCCAGCAGCCATGAACAGTTCTCTGGGGCCAACGTCCTGACTTTC. The chain links TRBV7-3 to TRBJ2-6, with D unclear. Between the trimmed V and J ends, which lost 5 bases and 0 bases, there was a span of 11 bases. CDR3 length: 16 amino acids. CDR1 is SGHTA and CDR2 is FQGTGA in the germline V gene. The entire variable domain, with the rest obtained from reference TRBV7-3 and TRBJ2-6, is as follows: GAGVSQTPSNKVTEKGKYVELRCDPISGHTALYWYRQSLGQGPEFLIYFQGTGAADDSGLPNDRFFAVRPEGSVSTLKIQRTERGDSAVYLCASSHEQFSGANVLTFGAGSRLTVL.

In nucleotides, the CDR3 is TGTGCCAGCAGCCCAAATTCAGGGACGATCCTCTATGGCTACACCTTC. Its protein product is CASSPNSGTILYGYTF. V is TRBV7-9 and J is TRBJ1-2; tentative D call: TRBD1 (5 bases). CDR1 SEHNR and CDR2 FQNEAQ come from the germline V gene (reference sequence). The CDR3 has 16 amino acids. Trimming took 5 bases from V and 4 from J, leaving 20 bases between them.

Of note for this clonotype: Lacking the conserved final phenylalanine or tryptophan, this CDR3 likely reflects a read error. No DNA is shown, since the ends of the CDR3 on it are uncertain; the CDR3 is the one TCRdb lists. The chain links TRBV7-6 to TRBJ2-2; TRBD1 is taken as the D call from the table, unchecked against the DNA. Germline CDR1 and CDR2: SGHVS and FNYEAQ. The CDR3 sequence runs 14 residues, both termini included. The CDR3 loop reads CASSLDRGHRGAVV.

V is TRBV9 and J is TRBJ1-1; unclear D gene. V was cut by 3 bases and J by 4 bases, with 10 bases left in between. Germline-derived CDR1 and CDR2 are SGDLS and YYNGEE. This CDR3 is built from 13 residues. CDR3 amino acids: CASSAGVITEAFF. For the CDR3, the DNA is TGTGCCAGCAGCGCAGGAGTTATCACTGAAGCTTTCTTT.

The chain employs TRBV4-1 and TRBJ1-5; maybe TRBD1 (5 bases). With 4 bases removed from V and 3 bases from J, the gap between germline ends came to 19 bases. The CDR3 consists of 17 residues. Germline CDR1 reads MGHRA; CDR2 reads YSYEKL. CDR3 nucleotide sequence: TGCGCCAGCAGCCCCATACCGACAGTTTACAACAATCAGCCCCAGCATTTT. It is translated as CASSPIPTVYNNQPQHF.

This clonotype was seen repeatedly, ten times or more. The chain carries TRBV10-3 and TRBJ1-2, with 11 bases matching TRBD1. Unmatched junction bases numbered 8, after V lost 2 bases and J lost 6 bases. The germline V gene has CDR1 ENHRY and CDR2 SYGVKD. The length of the CDR3 is 16 residues. CDR3 bases: TGTGCCATCAGTGAGACGAGAGGGACAGGGGGAAATGGCTACACCTTC. Translation gives CAISETRGTGGNGYTF.

This clonotype is a singleton in its sample. A much larger clone differs by one base, so this may be a read error. The chain joins TRBV15 to TRBJ1-2, with D possibly TRBD1 on 6 matching bases. Germline V gene data show CDR1 as LNHNV and CDR2 as YYDKDF (reference sequence). CDR3 length: 13 residues. The CDR3, as DNA: TGTGCCACCGGCAGAGTTTCAGGGGATGGCTACACCTTC. It codes for CATGRVSGDGYTF.

The J gene is TRBJ2-2, the V gene TRBV7-3; perhaps D is TRBD1 or TRBD2 (5 bases each). V gave up 5 bases and J gave up 8 bases, with 12 bases separating them. The CDR3 spans 13 residues. Germline lookup yields CDR1 SGHTA and CDR2 FQGTGA. CDR3 in DNA: TGTGCCAGCAGCCCGGGGCGGACTGGGGAGCTGTTTTTT. It codes for CASSPGRTGELFF.

This clonotype was counted between two and nine times. The chain carries TRBV2 and TRBJ1-5; 10 positions match TRBD1. The germline V gene encodes CDR1 SNHLY and CDR2 FYNNEI. CDR3 length equals 15 residues. Germline trimming cut 7 bases from V and 4 bases from J; bases unmatched to any gene: 7. Written as DNA, the CDR3 is TGTGCCAGCACCCCCGGGACAGGGGAAAATCAGCCCCAGCATTTT. It is translated as CASTPGTGENQPQHF.

The chain employs TRBV19 and TRBJ2-2; D remains unclear. V dropped 3 bases and J dropped 0 bases, with 8 bases sitting between them. The CDR3 is made up of 15 amino acids. The germline gives CDR1 LNHDA, CDR2 SQIVND (reference sequence). The CDR3 spells CASSIDPANTGELFF. The CDR3 DNA reads as TGTGCCAGTAGTATTGACCCCGCGAACACCGGGGAGCTGTTTTTT.

This clonotype was seen many times. This chain joins TRBV15 and TRBJ2-5, with 9 bases that match TRBD1. CDR1 is LNHNV, CDR2 YYDKDF, per germline (reference sequence). Trimming cost V 0 bases and J 5 bases; bases outside gene matches: 4. The CDR3 consists of 15 residues. This chain's CDR3 is CATSREQGAGETQYF. CDR3 nucleotide sequence: TGTGCCACCAGCAGAGAACAGGGGGCAGGGGAGACCCAGTACTTC.

This clonotype was counted ten times or more. CDR3 nucleotide sequence: TGTGCCAGCAGTTCTGACAGGGGGCTCGTTCAGCCCCAGCATTTT. Its translation is CASSSDRGLVQPQHF. This chain connects TRBV6-6 to TRBJ1-5, with TRBD1 matching over 10 bases. The CDR3 covers 15 residues. The germline V gene has CDR1 MNHNY and CDR2 SVGAGI (reference sequence). Trimming cost V 4 bases and J 6 bases; bases outside gene matches: 6.

This clonotype was counted a few times. This rearrangement joins TRBV19 to TRBJ2-5, with 9 nucleotides matching TRBD1. The germline V gene encodes CDR1 LNHDA and CDR2 SQIVND (reference sequence). The CDR3 runs 13 residues. The J segment lost 3 bases and the V segment lost 8 bases, leaving 4 bases of the junction unmatched. The CDR3 DNA is TGTGCCAGTCGGGGGACAGGGAAAGAGACCCAGTACTTC. This gives the protein CASRGTGKETQYF.

This clonotype has more than one count but fewer than ten. This sequence joins TRBV7-9 and TRBJ1-2, with D tentatively TRBD1 (6 bases). With 5 bases removed from V and 8 bases from J, the gap between germline ends came to 15 bases. CDR3 length: 13 amino acids. Per the germline V gene, CDR1 is SEHNR and CDR2 is FQNEAQ (reference sequence). CDR3 sequence: CASSTGGLRGYTF. The DNA of the CDR3 is TGTGCCAGCAGCACGGGGGGCCTCCGGGGCTACACCTTC.

This sequence joins TRBV29-1 and TRBJ2-5, with a possible D match to TRBD1 (7 bases). Trimming stripped 4 bases from V and 5 bases from J, with 17 bases between. The CDR3 has 14 amino acids. Germline CDR1 is SQVTM and CDR2 is ANQGSEA. The CDR3 here is CSVVAGGSLETQYF. The CDR3 coding sequence is TGCAGCGTTGTGGCAGGGGGGAGTTTGGAGACCCAGTACTTC.

The J gene is TRBJ2-5, the V gene TRBV7-2; a weak D match, TRBD1 (6 bases). The germline V gene encodes CDR1 SGHTA and CDR2 FQGNSA. Trimming pared 6 bases from V and 4 bases from J, leaving 21 bases between. The CDR3 consists of 16 residues. CDR3 region: CASSLSRAGAPETQYF. CDR3 coding DNA: TGTGCCAGCAGTTTATCTCGGGCAGGGGCCCCAGAGACCCAGTACTTC.

Note on this clonotype: A much bigger clone sits one base away, suggesting this may be a read error. The conserved phenylalanine or tryptophan normally closing the CDR3 is absent here, so this likely arose from a read error. V is TRBV19 and J is TRBJ1-2; TRBD1 is a possible D gene (6 bases). Germline lookup yields CDR1 LNHDA and CDR2 SQIVND (reference sequence). Trimming removed 7 bases from V and 5 bases from J, with 14 bases in between. The length of the CDR3 is 13 residues. The CDR3 is CASTLTGGYGYTL. For the CDR3, the DNA is TGTGCCAGTACCCTGACAGGAGGTTATGGCTACACCCTC.

The CDR3 protein is CASSPGQPGDTIYF. The CDR3 DNA follows: TGTGCCAGCAGCCCAGGACAGCCAGGTGACACCATATATTTT. The rearrangement joins TRBV7-3 to TRBJ1-3; possible D gene TRBD1, 6 bases. The V end lost 5 bases, the J end lost 8 bases, and 16 bases lay between the germline ends. CDR3 length: 14 amino acids. CDR1 is SGHTA and CDR2 is FQGTGA in the germline V gene.

This clonotype was observed a handful of times. The V and J genes are TRBV4-1 and TRBJ1-1, with D possibly matching TRBD1 (5 bases). V lost 1 base and J lost 3, with 15 bases in between. CDR3 length: 16 residues. Germline lookup yields CDR1 MGHRA and CDR2 YSYEKL. CDR3 in DNA: TGCGCCAGCAGCCAAGCGGGCAAGCCGGGGGACACTGAAGCTTTCTTT. Translating gives CASSQAGKPGDTEAFF.

This clonotype has more than one count but fewer than ten. The chain employs TRBV2 and TRBJ1-4; D is possibly TRBD1 (5 bases). The germline V gene encodes CDR1 SNHLY and CDR2 FYNNEI. The CDR3 covers 16 residues. The V gene lost 7 bases and the J gene lost 7 bases, with 22 bases spanning the gap. CDR3 nucleotide sequence: TGTGCCAGCATTCAGCAGGGAAGAAGTCGAGGTGAAAAACTGTTTTTT. Its protein product is CASIQQGRSRGEKLFF.

The count of this clonotype is one. This chain joins TRBV20-1 and TRBJ1-5; maybe TRBD2 (5 bases). TRBJ2-3 explains the end of the DNA better; the J call may be wrong. Germline CDR1 is DFQATT and CDR2 is SNEGSKA (reference sequence). The CDR3 length is 14 residues. This CDR3 is CSARRSGYTDTQYF. CDR3 DNA: TGCAGTGCTAGAAGGAGCGGCTACACAGATACGCAGTATTTT.

The rearrangement links TRBV5-1 to TRBJ2-7; 8 bases fit TRBD2. The V segment lost 8 bases and the J segment 0 bases; nucleotides outside the gene matches: 10. Germline V CDR1 and CDR2: SGHRS, YFSETQ. CDR3 length: 15 amino acids. The CDR3 DNA reads TGCGCCAGTCAGCGGGGAGCGGGAGACTCCTACGAGCAGTACTTC. It codes for CASQRGAGDSYEQYF.

V and J are TRBV10-3 and TRBJ2-5; 7 bases agree with TRBD2. CDR1 and CDR2 (germline): ENHRY, SYGVKD. The CDR3 extends over 14 amino acids. J gave up 4 bases and V 10 bases, and 12 bases lay outside the gene matches. Here the CDR3 reads CASRIDWEGETQYF. CDR3 bases: TGTGCCAGCAGAATCGACTGGGAGGGAGAGACCCAGTACTTC.

The V call is TRBV12-3 or TRBV12-4, the J call TRBJ2-7, with TRBD1 matching over 8 bases. CDR3 length equals 13 residues. V lost 5 bases, J lost 4 bases, and 4 bases stayed unmatched. The CDR3 is CASSAGTGYEQYF. CDR3 nucleotide sequence: TGTGCCAGCAGTGCCGGGACAGGTTACGAGCAGTACTTC.

The chain couples TRBV6-6 to TRBJ2-7; possible D gene TRBD2, 5 bases. The V end was cut by 7 bases, the J end by 3 bases, with 16 bases between. Germline V gene data show CDR1 as MNHNY and CDR2 as SVGAGI (reference sequence). The CDR3 spans 14 residues. The CDR3 DNA reads TGTGCCAGCACGTCAGGCGGGCAACGCTACGAGCAGTACTTC. This sequence encodes CASTSGGQRYEQYF.

The CDR3 region has the DNA TGCGCCAGCAGCTTGGGTGGTCCTAGCTCTGGAAACACCATATATTTT. Translated: CASSLGGPSSGNTIYF. This chain connects TRBV5-1 to TRBJ1-3; no definite D call. Germline lookup yields CDR1 SGHRS and CDR2 YFSETQ. This CDR3 has 16 residues. V lost 0 bases to trimming and J lost 0 bases, with 10 bases between them.

The chain combines TRBV28 with TRBJ2-7, with D perhaps matching TRBD1 (5 bases). Deletions cut 10 bases from V and 2 bases from J, with 9 bases between. The CDR3 is 11 residues long. The V gene's germline CDR1 is MDHEN and CDR2 SYDVKM. CDR3 region: CATQGAYEQYF. CDR3 DNA sequence: TGTGCCACCCAGGGTGCCTACGAGCAGTACTTC.

This clonotype was detected a few times. V usage is TRBV20-1 and J usage is TRBJ2-7, with unresolved D. The V and J ends lost 2 bases and 2 bases respectively, with 7 bases between them. CDR3 length: 12 residues. From germline, CDR1 is DFQATT and CDR2 SNEGSKA (reference sequence). CDR3: CSARNPPYEQYF. Written as DNA, the CDR3 is TGCAGTGCTAGAAACCCCCCCTACGAGCAGTACTTC.